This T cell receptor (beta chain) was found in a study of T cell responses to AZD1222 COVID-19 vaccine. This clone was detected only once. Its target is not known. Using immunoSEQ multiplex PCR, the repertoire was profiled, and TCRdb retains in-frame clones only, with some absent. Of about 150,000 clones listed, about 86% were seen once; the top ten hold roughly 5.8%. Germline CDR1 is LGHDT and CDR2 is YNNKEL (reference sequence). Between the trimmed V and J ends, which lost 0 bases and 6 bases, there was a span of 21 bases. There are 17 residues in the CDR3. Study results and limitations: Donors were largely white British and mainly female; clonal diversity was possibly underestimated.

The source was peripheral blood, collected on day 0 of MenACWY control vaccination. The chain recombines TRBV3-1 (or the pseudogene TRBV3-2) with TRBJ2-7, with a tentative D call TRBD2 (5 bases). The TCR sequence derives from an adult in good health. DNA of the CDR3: TGTGCCAGCAGCCAAGAAAACAGCGGCTCCCTCTGGGGCGAGCAGTACTTC. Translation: CASSQENSGSLWGEQYF.